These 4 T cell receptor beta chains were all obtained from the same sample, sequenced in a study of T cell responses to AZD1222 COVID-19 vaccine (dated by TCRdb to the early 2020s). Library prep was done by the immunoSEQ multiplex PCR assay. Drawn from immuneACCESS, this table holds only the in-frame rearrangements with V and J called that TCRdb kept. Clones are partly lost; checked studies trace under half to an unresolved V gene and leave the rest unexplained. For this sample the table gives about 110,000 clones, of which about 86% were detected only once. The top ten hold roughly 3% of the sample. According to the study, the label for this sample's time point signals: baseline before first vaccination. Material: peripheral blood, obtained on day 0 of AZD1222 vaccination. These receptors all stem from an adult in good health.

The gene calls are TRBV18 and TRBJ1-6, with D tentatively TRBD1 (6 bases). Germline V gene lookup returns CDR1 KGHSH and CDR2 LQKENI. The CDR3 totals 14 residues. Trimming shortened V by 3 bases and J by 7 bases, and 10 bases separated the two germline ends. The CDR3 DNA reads TGTGCCAGCTCACCCGGGACAATAAATTCACCCCTCCACTTT. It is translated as CASSPGTINSPLHF. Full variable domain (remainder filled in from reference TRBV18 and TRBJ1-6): NAGVMQNPRHLVRRRGQEARLRCSPMKGHSHVYWYRQLPEEGLKFMVYLQKENIIDESGMPKERFSAEFPKEGPSILRIQQVVRGDSAAYFCASSPGTINSPLHFGNGTRLTVT.

The CDR3 protein is CASSQGAGGQYEQYF. CDR3 bases: TGTGCCAGCAGCCAAGGGGCAGGGGGCCAGTACGAGCAGTACTTC. The J gene is TRBJ2-7, the V gene TRBV3-1 (or the pseudogene TRBV3-2), with 8 bases that match TRBD1. This CDR3 comprises 15 residues. After removal of 1 base from V and 4 bases from J, the junction contained 6 bases not matched to a gene. The germline V gene encodes CDR1 LGHDT and CDR2 YNNKEL (reference sequence).

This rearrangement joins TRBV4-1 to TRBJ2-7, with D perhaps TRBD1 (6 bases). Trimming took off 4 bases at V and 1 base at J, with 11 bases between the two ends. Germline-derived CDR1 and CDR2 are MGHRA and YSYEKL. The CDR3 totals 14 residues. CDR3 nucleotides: TGCGCCAGCAGCCCGTGGACAGCATCCTACGAGCAGTACTTC. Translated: CASSPWTASYEQYF.

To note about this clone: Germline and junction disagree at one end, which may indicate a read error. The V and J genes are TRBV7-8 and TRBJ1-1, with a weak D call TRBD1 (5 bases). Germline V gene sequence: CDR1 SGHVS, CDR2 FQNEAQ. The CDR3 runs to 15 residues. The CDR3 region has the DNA TGTGCCAGCAGCTTAGAAACCAGGGTGAATACTGAAGCTTTCTTT. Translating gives CASSLETRVNTEAFF. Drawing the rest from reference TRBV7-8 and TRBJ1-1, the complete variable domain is GAGVSQSPRYKVAKRGQDVALRCDPISGHVSLFWYQQALGQGPEFLTYFQNEAQLDKSGLPSDRFFAERPEGSVSTLKIQRTQQEDSAVYLCASSLETRVNTEAFFGQGTRLTVV.